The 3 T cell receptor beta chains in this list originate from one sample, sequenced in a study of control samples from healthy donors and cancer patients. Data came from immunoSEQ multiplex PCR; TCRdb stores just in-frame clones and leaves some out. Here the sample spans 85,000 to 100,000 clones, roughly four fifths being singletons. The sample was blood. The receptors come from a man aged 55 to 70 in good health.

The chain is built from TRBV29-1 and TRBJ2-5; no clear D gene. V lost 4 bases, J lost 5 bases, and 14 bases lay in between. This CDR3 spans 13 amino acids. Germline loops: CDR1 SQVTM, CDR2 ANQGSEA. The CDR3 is CSVGAGRSETQYF. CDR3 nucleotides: TGCAGCGTTGGGGCAGGCCGCAGCGAGACCCAGTACTTC.

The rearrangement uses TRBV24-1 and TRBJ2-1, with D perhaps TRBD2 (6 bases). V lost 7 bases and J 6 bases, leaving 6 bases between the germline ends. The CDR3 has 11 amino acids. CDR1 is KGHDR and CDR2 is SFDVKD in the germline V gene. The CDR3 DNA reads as TGTGCCACCAGGGAGGGCAATGAGCAGTTCTTC. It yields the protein CATREGNEQFF.

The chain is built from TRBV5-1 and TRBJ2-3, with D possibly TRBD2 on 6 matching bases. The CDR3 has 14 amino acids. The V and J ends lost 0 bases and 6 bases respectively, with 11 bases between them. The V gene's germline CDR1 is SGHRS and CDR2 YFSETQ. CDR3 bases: TGCGCCAGCAGCTTGGGGGACTTCAGGGATACGCAGTATTTT. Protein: CASSLGDFRDTQYF.